The text below deals with one T cell receptor beta chain. Germline CDR1 SGHVS, CDR2 FQNEAQ. The CDR3 sequence is 16 residues long. V was trimmed by 1 base and J by 4 bases, leaving 16 bases between them. The entry originates in a study of blood T cell repertoires in COVID-19. Some clones are missing from TCRdb's copy, which holds only in-frame ones; the method was immunoSEQ multiplex PCR. This repertoire shows roughly 41,000 clones, around 70% found once; its top ten account for roughly 10%. The source material was peripheral blood. The sequence was obtained from a man aged 65 to 79 with COVID-19, enrolled during active disease. The V call is TRBV7-8, the J call TRBJ1-1; no clear D. CDR3 nucleotides: TGTGCCAGCAGCTTAGTTTTCCGGGGAAAGATCACTGAAGCTTTCTTT. This translates into CASSLVFRGKITEAFF.